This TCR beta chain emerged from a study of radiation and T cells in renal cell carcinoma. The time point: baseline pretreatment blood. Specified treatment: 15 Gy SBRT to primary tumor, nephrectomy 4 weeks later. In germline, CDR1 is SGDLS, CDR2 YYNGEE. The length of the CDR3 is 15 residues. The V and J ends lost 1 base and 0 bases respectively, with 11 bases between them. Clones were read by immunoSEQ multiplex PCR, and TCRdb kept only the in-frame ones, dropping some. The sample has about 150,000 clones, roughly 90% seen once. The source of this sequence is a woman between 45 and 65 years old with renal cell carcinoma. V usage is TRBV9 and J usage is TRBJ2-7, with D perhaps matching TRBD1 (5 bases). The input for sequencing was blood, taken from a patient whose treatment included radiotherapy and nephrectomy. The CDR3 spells CASSVRQLSSYEQYF. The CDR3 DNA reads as TGTGCCAGCAGCGTACGACAGCTTAGCTCCTACGAGCAGTACTTC.